The T cell receptor beta chain described here comes from a study of cytomegalovirus exposure and HLA in healthy donors. Findings of the study overall: Reportedly, diagnosis of cytomegalovirus status by the classifier showed high specificity and sensitivity. Productive status was seen about 87% or about 30% of the time for most TCR beta V segments in an earlier analysis. The likely origin of a cluster of highly shared sequence variants was a sequencing artifact. Cytomegalovirus-associated status was assigned to more than 150 TCR beta chains.

Points on this clone: Its cognate antigen is unknown.

Germline V gene lookup returns CDR1 MNHEY and CDR2 SVGAGI. The CDR3 has 12 amino acids. Deletions cut 11 bases from V and 2 bases from J, with 13 bases between. PCR amplification relied on 60 Vbeta primers (plus 13 Jbeta primers). Assay used: immunoSEQ multiplex PCR; TCRdb lists only in-frame clones, some missing. The repertoire holds 150,000 to 200,000 clones, with roughly 80% as singletons. The specimen was PBMCs. The sequence was collected from a woman in her twenties or thirties in good health and CMV-seronegative. The chain combines TRBV6-5 with TRBJ2-7; D perhaps matches TRBD2 (7 bases). In nucleotides, the CDR3 is TGTGCCGTAACAGGGAGGGCCTACGAGCAGTACTTC. Its translation is CAVTGRAYEQYF.